This TCR beta chain was found in a study of T cells in Graves' hyperthyroidism and ophthalmopathy. General observations from the study: Most clonotypes expanded in the thyroid (above 0.001) were also present in blood.

Details on this clonotype: What it binds is unknown.

From RNA transcripts, TCR beta CDR3 regions were amplified. The HTBI primer set drove a first-round RT-PCR of the TCR CDR3. TCRdb called the multiplex PCR reads again in MiXCR, with one record for every CDR3 protein. The profile covers 750,000 to 900,000 distinct CDR3 sequences, with around 39% appearing a single time and 8.9% taken by the ten largest. Germline V CDR1 and CDR2: SEHNR, FQNEAQ (reference sequence). The CDR3 has 16 amino acids. The germline V and J ends were trimmed by 5 bases and 0 bases, with 11 bases remaining between them. For Graves' hyperthyroidism to be stable, ophthalmopathy could not progress within 18 months.

J is TRBJ2-6 and V is TRBV7-9, with D maybe TRBD1 (6 bases). Sequencing was done on a sample of blood. The receptor was derived from a man aged 18 to 29 with Graves' hyperthyroidism. CDR3 loop: CASSAKQGSGANVLTF. CDR3 in DNA: TGTGCCAGCAGCGCCAAACAGGGCTCTGGGGCCAACGTCCTGACTTTC.